The present T cell receptor (beta chain) was sequenced within a study of identical twins. TCRdb used MiXCR to reprocess the 5' RACE reads, holding one entry per CDR3 protein. Among roughly 690,000 distinct CDR3 sequences, around 20% were seen once, and the ten largest hold 4.3%. The CDR3 is made up of 15 amino acids. CDR1 SGHRS and CDR2 YFSETQ come from the germline V gene. Trimming took off 0 bases at V and 7 bases at J, with 13 bases between the two ends. The sample was also reused in another study, on T cells expressing NK-cell markers. From that study: These clonotypes also led the CD3+CD56-NKG2C+ fraction in a handful of donors.

The chain links TRBV5-1 to TRBJ2-2; no firm D call. The sequenced material came from PBMCs. The TCR comes from a woman between 18 and 30 years old in good health. The CDR3 sequence: CASSLEMLRSGELFF. Here the CDR3 DNA reads TGCGCCAGCAGCTTGGAAATGTTGAGGAGCGGGGAGCTGTTTTTT.